The 10 T cell receptor beta chains given below trace back to one sample, sequenced in a study of T cell changes during pregnancy in multiple sclerosis. The assay was immunoSEQ multiplex PCR, and TCRdb's table has in-frame clones only and misses some. The data hold some 80,000 clones, with about 95% observed a single time. The source material was peripheral blood, sampled in the second trimester of pregnancy. These receptors all come from a female donor with multiple sclerosis, enrolled in a pregnancy study.

This rearrangement joins TRBV5-5 to TRBJ1-4; 9 positions agree with TRBD1. The germline gives CDR1 SGHKS, CDR2 YYEKEE (reference sequence). Trimming removed 4 bases from V and 8 bases from J; junction bases left unmatched: 9. The length of the CDR3 is 15 residues. CDR3 sequence reads: CASSNRDRGSEKLFF. CDR3 DNA: TGTGCCAGCAGCAACCGTGACAGGGGGAGCGAAAAACTGTTTTTT.

V and J are TRBV7-9 and TRBJ1-5, with a tentative D call TRBD1 (5 bases). This CDR3 comprises 14 residues. The germline CDR1 and CDR2 sequences are SEHNR and FQNEAQ (reference sequence). The V gene lost 5 bases and the J gene lost 9 bases, with 17 bases spanning the gap. The CDR3 DNA reads TGTGCCAGCAGCCGCGGCGCGGGGGATAGGCCCCAGCATTTT. Its translation is CASSRGAGDRPQHF.

The chain recombines TRBV28 with TRBJ2-7, with D tentatively TRBD1 (6 bases). The germline CDR1 and CDR2 sequences are MDHEN and SYDVKM. This CDR3 contains 13 residues. V was trimmed by 6 bases and J by 1 base, leaving 10 bases between them. CDR3 residues: CASSAGQSYEQYF. DNA for the CDR3: TGTGCCAGCAGCGCCGGACAGTCCTACGAGCAGTACTTC.

V and J are TRBV2 and TRBJ1-4; TRBD1 matches 10 bases. Germline trimming cut 4 bases from V and 5 bases from J; bases unmatched to any gene: 4. From germline, CDR1 is SNHLY and CDR2 FYNNEI. The length of the CDR3 is 15 residues. CDR3 loop: CASSADRGPNEKLFF. In nucleotides, the CDR3 is TGTGCCAGCAGTGCCGACAGGGGGCCAAATGAAAAACTGTTTTTT.

The chain links TRBV28 to TRBJ2-1; weak D call: TRBD1 (6 bases). Between the trimmed V and J ends, which lost 10 bases and 1 base, there was a span of 20 bases. CDR3 size: 16 residues. CDR1 is MDHEN, CDR2 SYDVKM, per germline. The CDR3, as DNA: TGTGCCATCTCAGGGGCTTGGGCGTCTTCCTACAATGAGCAGTTCTTC. Its protein product is CAISGAWASSYNEQFF. The full variable domain, in which reference TRBV28 and TRBJ2-1 provide the parts outside the CDR3, is DVKVTQSSRYLVKRTGEKVFLECVQDMDHENMFWYRQDPGLGLRLIYFSYDVKMKEKGDIPEGYSVSREKKERFSLILESASTNQTSMYLCAISGAWASSYNEQFFGPGTRLTVL.

This chain links TRBV6-5 with TRBJ2-1; 9 bases align to TRBD2. V gave up 2 bases and J gave up 7 bases; unmatched junction bases: 3. This CDR3 region has 14 residues. The germline gives CDR1 MNHEY, CDR2 SVGAGI. This CDR3 reads CASSYGLAGNEQFF. The DNA of the CDR3 is TGTGCCAGCAGTTACGGGCTAGCGGGAAATGAGCAGTTCTTC.

J is TRBJ2-7 and V is TRBV27; D possibly corresponds to TRBD2 (6 bases). The CDR3 totals 14 residues. V was pared by 4 bases and J by 6 bases, with 16 bases between. Germline-derived CDR1 and CDR2 are MNHEY and SMNVEV (reference sequence). CDR3 sequence reads: CASSWDGGPREQYF. DNA for the CDR3: TGTGCCAGCAGTTGGGACGGGGGTCCGCGCGAGCAGTACTTC.

CDR3 loop: CATQIGGTGNEQFF. CDR3 in DNA: TGTGCCACTCAAATAGGGGGGACAGGCAATGAGCAGTTCTTC. The chain links TRBV19 to TRBJ2-1; 8 bases fit TRBD1. The CDR3 contains 14 residues. With 10 bases clipped from V and 6 bases from J, the junction kept 11 bases outside the gene matches. Per germline, CDR1 LNHDA and CDR2 SQIVND (reference sequence). Full variable domain (missing parts from reference TRBV19 and TRBJ2-1): DGGITQSPKYLFRKEGQNVTLSCEQNLNHDAMYWYRQDPGQGLRLIYYSQIVNDFQKGDIAEGYSVSREKKESFPLTVTSAQKNPTAFYLCATQIGGTGNEQFFGPGTRLTVL.

V and J are TRBV19 and TRBJ1-1; the D is unclear. CDR3 length: 13 residues. V lost 7 bases and J 4 bases, leaving 13 bases between the germline ends. Germline V lookup: CDR1 LNHDA, CDR2 SQIVND (reference sequence). In DNA form, the CDR3 reads TGTGCCAGTACCTCAGGCTGGGTCACTGAAGCTTTCTTT. It yields the protein CASTSGWVTEAFF.

The chain couples TRBV25-1 to TRBJ2-3, with TRBD2 as a possible D gene (5 bases). Trimming took off 4 bases at V and 6 bases at J, with 14 bases between the two ends. The CDR3 contains 14 residues. Per the germline V gene, CDR1 is MGHDK and CDR2 is SYGVNS. CDR3 loop: CASSVDSLTDTQYF. The DNA of the CDR3 is TGTGCCAGCAGTGTGGACTCCCTGACCGATACGCAGTATTTT. Combining the CDR3 with reference TRBV25-1 and TRBJ2-3 gives the whole variable domain EADIYQTPRYLVIGTGKKITLECSQTMGHDKMYWYQQDPGMELHLIHYSYGVNSTEKGDLSSESTVSRIRTEHFPLTLESARPSHTSQYLCASSVDSLTDTQYFGPGTRLTVL.